The 10 T cell receptor beta chains in this list originate from one sample, sequenced in a study of Ad26.COV2.S vaccination and SARS-CoV-2 variants. Treatment given: approximately 18 received Ad26.COV2.S at low or high dose, single or two shots; roughly five received placebo; per-sample allocation not given. Sampling was done on day 63 after the first vaccine or placebo injection. Only in-frame clones appear in the TCRdb table, and some are missing; sequencing was by immunoSEQ multiplex PCR. This repertoire shows about 420,000 clones, roughly 88% found once; its top ten account for 3.6%. The material sequenced was peripheral blood, taken in a trial of Ad26.COV2.S vaccine versus placebo. The receptor source for this set is a person between 18 and 59 years old who received the Ad26.COV2.S COVID-19 vaccine or a placebo.

V is TRBV6-6 and J is TRBJ1-3; D is unclear. V lost 6 bases, J lost 1 base, and 16 bases lay in between. This CDR3 spans 16 amino acids. Germline lookup yields CDR1 MNHNY and CDR2 SVGAGI (reference sequence). The CDR3 reads CASSPVSGWSGNTIYF. The DNA of the CDR3 is TGTGCCAGCAGCCCTGTCTCGGGGTGGTCTGGAAACACCATATATTTT.

The CDR3 reads CASSPGPGLGTEAFF. The CDR3 coding sequence is TGTGCCAGCAGCCCGGGTCCGGGGCTGGGCACTGAAGCTTTCTTT. This chain connects TRBV11-3 to TRBJ1-1, with D possibly being TRBD1 (5 bases). This CDR3 contains 15 residues. Trimming pared 5 bases from V and 4 bases from J, leaving 17 bases between. Germline assignment: CDR1 SGHNT and CDR2 YENEEA.

This chain connects TRBV4-1 to TRBJ2-7; D is possibly TRBD2 (5 bases). This CDR3 is built from 11 residues. Per the germline V gene, CDR1 is MGHRA and CDR2 is YSYEKL. Trimming cost V 5 bases and J 4 bases, with 6 bases left between them. This chain's CDR3 is CASSEGYEQYF. The DNA of the CDR3 is TGCGCCAGCAGCGAGGGTTACGAGCAGTACTTC.

Concerning this clone: One junction end does not reproduce the germline sequence, and a read error may be involved. This chain uses TRBV30 with TRBJ1-2; the D gene is possibly TRBD1 (5 bases). Per the germline V gene, CDR1 is GTSNPN and CDR2 is SVGIG (reference sequence). This CDR3 contains 15 residues. CDR3 sequence reads: CAGRKAQGAVYGYTF. For the CDR3, the DNA is TGTGCCGGGAGAAAGGCCCAAGGGGCAGTCTATGGCTACACCTTC.

V and J are TRBV5-5 and TRBJ2-1, with TRBD1 as a possible D gene (6 bases). This CDR3 has 13 amino acids. Deletions cut 0 bases from V and 14 bases from J, with 15 bases between. The germline gives CDR1 SGHKS, CDR2 YYEKEE (reference sequence). The CDR3 DNA reads TGTGCCAGCAGCTTGGGTGGGGGCGCTTTCAAGTTCTTC. It yields the protein CASSLGGGAFKFF.

This rearrangement joins TRBV7-9 to TRBJ2-5; no reliable D call. V lost 2 bases to trimming and J lost 5 bases, with 6 bases between them. Looked up from germline, CDR1 is SEHNR and CDR2 is FQNEAQ (reference sequence). The length of the CDR3 is 12 residues. Here the CDR3 reads CASSLFSETQYF. As DNA, the CDR3 is TGTGCCAGCAGCTTATTTTCCGAGACCCAGTACTTC.

Details on this clone: One end of the junction is discordant with germline, which a read error may explain. DNA of the CDR3: TGTGCCAGCTGCTTCGGCGGGGCTGAGGAGACCCAGTACTTC. Its translation is CASCFGGAEETQYF. The chain uses TRBV11-1 and TRBJ2-5; possible D gene TRBD2, 6 bases. Germline CDR1 reads SGHAT; CDR2 reads FQDESV (reference sequence). The CDR3 runs 14 residues.

This clone showed up just once. The chain carries TRBV2 and TRBJ2-1, with 11 bases fitting TRBD2. V trimming: 0 bases; J trimming: 2 bases; junction bases outside the gene matches: 3. CDR1 and CDR2 from the germline V gene are SNHLY and FYNNEI. This CDR3 region has 17 residues. CDR3 residues: CASSEAQTSGAYNEQFF. The CDR3 DNA sequence: TGTGCCAGCAGTGAAGCCCAGACTAGCGGGGCCTACAATGAGCAGTTCTTC.

CDR3 sequence: CASSQWTGTTDTQYF. For the CDR3, the DNA is TGCGCCAGCAGCCAATGGACAGGGACCACAGATACGCAGTATTTT. The chain recombines TRBV4-1 with TRBJ2-3; 8 bases align to TRBD1. The junction had 3 bases not matched to a gene; V was cut back by 2 bases and J by 2 bases. Germline V gene sequence: CDR1 MGHRA, CDR2 YSYEKL. This CDR3 is 15 amino acids long.

The rearrangement uses TRBV6-1 and TRBJ1-1, with D hard to call. Trimming stripped 2 bases from V and 0 bases from J, with 1 base between. Germline V gene sequence: CDR1 MNHNS, CDR2 SASEGT. CDR3 size: 12 residues. The CDR3 DNA follows: TGTGCCAGCAGTGAAATGAACACTGAAGCTTTCTTT. It encodes CASSEMNTEAFF.